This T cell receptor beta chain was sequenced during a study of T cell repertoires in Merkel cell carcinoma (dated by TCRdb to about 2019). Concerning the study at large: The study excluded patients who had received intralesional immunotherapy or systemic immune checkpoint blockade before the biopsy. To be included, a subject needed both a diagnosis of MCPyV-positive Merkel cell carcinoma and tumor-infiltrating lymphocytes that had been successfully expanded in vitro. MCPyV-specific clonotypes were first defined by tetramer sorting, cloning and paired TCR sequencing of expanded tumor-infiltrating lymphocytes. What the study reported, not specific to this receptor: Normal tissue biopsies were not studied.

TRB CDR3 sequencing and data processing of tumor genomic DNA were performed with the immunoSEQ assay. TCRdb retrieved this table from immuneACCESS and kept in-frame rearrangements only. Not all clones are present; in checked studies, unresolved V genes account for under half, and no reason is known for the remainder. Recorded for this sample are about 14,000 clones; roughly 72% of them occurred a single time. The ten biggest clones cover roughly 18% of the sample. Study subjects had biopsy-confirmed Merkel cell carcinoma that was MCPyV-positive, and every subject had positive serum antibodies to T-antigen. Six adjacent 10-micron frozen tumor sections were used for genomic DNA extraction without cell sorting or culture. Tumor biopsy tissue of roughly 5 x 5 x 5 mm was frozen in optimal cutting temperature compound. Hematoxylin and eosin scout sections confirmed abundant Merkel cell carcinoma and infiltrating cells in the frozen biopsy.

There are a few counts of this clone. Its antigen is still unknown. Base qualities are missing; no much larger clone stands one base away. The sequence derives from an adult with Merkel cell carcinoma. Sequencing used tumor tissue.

The CDR3 sequence is CASRGQASEAFF. The bases are TGTGCCAGCAGGGGACAGGCCTCTGAAGCTTTCTTT. The chain was built from TRBV6-5 and TRBJ1-1, with 8 central nucleotides matching TRBD1. V is cut back by 6 bases and J by 6 bases, with 3 bases in the junction unmatched. The CDR3 spans 12 residues, from the cysteine through the phenylalanine. Of all the DNA, just the CDR3 is kept, 36 bases in frame from base 1. The CDR1 and CDR2 encoded by the germline V gene are MNHEY and SVGAGI.